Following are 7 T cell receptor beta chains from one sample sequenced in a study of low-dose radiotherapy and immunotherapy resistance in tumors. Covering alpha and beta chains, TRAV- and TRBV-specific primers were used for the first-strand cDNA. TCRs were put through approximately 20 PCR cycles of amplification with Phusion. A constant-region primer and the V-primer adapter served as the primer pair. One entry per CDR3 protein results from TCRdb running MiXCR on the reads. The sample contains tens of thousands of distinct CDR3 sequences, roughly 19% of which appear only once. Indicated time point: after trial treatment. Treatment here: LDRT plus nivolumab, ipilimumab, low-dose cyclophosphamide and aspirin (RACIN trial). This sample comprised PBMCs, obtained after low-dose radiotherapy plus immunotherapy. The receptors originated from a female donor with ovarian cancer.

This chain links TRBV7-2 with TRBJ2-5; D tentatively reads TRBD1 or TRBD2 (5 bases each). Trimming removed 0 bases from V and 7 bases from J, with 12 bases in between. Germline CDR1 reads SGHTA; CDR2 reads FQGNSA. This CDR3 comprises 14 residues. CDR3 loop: CASSLAGETGTQYF. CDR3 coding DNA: TGTGCCAGCAGCTTAGCGGGGGAAACGGGGACCCAGTACTTC.

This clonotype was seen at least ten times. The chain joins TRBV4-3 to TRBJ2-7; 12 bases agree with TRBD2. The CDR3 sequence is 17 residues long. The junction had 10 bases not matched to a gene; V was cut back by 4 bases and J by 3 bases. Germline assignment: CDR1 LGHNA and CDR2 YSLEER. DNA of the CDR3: TGCGCCAGCAGCCCTGCCGGGACTAGCGGGCGCCTCTACGAGCAGTACTTC. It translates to CASSPAGTSGRLYEQYF.

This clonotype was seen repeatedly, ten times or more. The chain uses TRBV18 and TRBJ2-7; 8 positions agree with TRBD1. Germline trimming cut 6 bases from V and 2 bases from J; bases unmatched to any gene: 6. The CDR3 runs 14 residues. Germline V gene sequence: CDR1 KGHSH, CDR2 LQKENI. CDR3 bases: TGTGCCAGCTCTCCGACAGGGGTAACCTACGAGCAGTACTTC. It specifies CASSPTGVTYEQYF.

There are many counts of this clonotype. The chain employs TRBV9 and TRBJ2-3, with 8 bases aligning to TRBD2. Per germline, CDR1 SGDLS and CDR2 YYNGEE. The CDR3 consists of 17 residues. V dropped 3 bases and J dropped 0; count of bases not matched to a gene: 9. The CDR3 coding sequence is TGTGCCAGCAGCGCCTCCTCTAGCGGGCTTAGCACAGATACGCAGTATTTT. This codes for CASSASSSGLSTDTQYF.

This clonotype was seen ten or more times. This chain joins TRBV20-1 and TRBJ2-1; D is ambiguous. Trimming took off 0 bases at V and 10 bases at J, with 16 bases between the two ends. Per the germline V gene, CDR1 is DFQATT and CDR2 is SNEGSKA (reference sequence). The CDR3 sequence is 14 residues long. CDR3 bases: TGCAGTGCTAGAGATTCAGTCGGCACCATCGAGCAGTTCTTC. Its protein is CSARDSVGTIEQFF.

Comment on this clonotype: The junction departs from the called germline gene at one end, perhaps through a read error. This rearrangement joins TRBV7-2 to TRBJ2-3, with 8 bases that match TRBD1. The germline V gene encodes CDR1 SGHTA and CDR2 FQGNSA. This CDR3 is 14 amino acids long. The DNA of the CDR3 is TGTGCCAGCAGCTTGGACAGGGTCGGAGATACGCAGTTTTTT. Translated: CASSLDRVGDTQFF.

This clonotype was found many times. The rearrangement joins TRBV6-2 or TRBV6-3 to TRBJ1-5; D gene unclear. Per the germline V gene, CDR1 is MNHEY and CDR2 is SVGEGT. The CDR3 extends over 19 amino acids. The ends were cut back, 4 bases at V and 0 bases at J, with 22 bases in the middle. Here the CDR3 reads CASSSTSQPMGYSNQPQHF. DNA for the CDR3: TGTGCCAGCAGTTCTACTTCGCAACCCATGGGTTATAGCAATCAGCCCCAGCATTTT.